The 18 T cell receptor beta chains below come from one sample, sequenced in a study of memory CD8 T cells in hepatitis C reinfection. Time point here: pre-reinfection, 55 to 20 weeks before reinfection detection. The sorted cells went straight to TCR sequencing with no prior in vitro expansion. Measured with immunoSEQ multiplex PCR; TCRdb has only the in-frame clones, and not every one. The table has thousands of clones, 85% to 90% seen once. What was sequenced was naive CD8+ T cells sorted from blood. The receptor source for this set is a man aged 45-65 years with hepatitis C virus infection.

For the CDR3, the DNA is TGTGCCAGCAGCTCCCCCCTAGCGGGAGCTCCCGGGGAGCTGTTTTTT. Its translation: CASSSPLAGAPGELFF. The chain joins TRBV5-4 to TRBJ2-2; 10 nucleotides agree with TRBD2. The junction had 8 bases not matched to a gene; V was cut back by 3 bases and J by 6 bases. This CDR3 region has 16 residues. Germline CDR1 SGHNT, CDR2 YYREEE (reference sequence).

The V call is TRBV7-9, the J call TRBJ2-3; D is uncertain. Per the germline V gene, CDR1 is SEHNR and CDR2 is FQNEAQ (reference sequence). The V end lost 5 bases, the J end lost 5 bases, and 2 bases lay between the germline ends. The CDR3 contains 10 residues. CDR3 sequence: CASSRDTQYF. The DNA of the CDR3 is TGTGCCAGCAGCCGAGATACGCAGTATTTT.

This clone occurred once. V is TRBV19 and J is TRBJ2-3, with D possibly TRBD2 on 5 matching bases. This CDR3 is 13 amino acids long. V lost 5 bases and J lost 2, with 8 bases in between. From germline, CDR1 is LNHDA and CDR2 SQIVND (reference sequence). In nucleotides, the CDR3 is TGTGCCAGTAGTTTGAGGGACACAGATACGCAGTATTTT. It is translated as CASSLRDTDTQYF.

The chain couples TRBV19 to TRBJ1-5; 7 bases are a match to TRBD1. The junction had 9 bases not matched to a gene; V was cut back by 5 bases and J by 5 bases. This CDR3 is built from 15 residues. Germline V CDR1 and CDR2: LNHDA, SQIVND (reference sequence). The CDR3 loop reads CASSPRDSPDQPQHF. The CDR3 region has the DNA TGTGCCAGTAGTCCCCGGGACAGTCCCGATCAGCCCCAGCATTTT.

On this clone itself: This sample includes further DNA sequences coding for the same CDR3. The V gene is TRBV5-4, the J gene TRBJ1-4; 11 bases align to TRBD1. The V and J ends lost 4 bases and 8 bases, in that order; junction bases with no gene match: 10. CDR1 SGHNT and CDR2 YYREEE come from the germline V gene (reference sequence). The CDR3 spans 16 residues. The CDR3 DNA follows: TGTGCCAGCAGCGCCACTGGACAGGGGGCCGCGGAAAAACTGTTTTTT. This gives the protein CASSATGQGAAEKLFF.

This sequence joins TRBV19 and TRBJ1-1; D is uncertain. Germline lookup yields CDR1 LNHDA and CDR2 SQIVND (reference sequence). V was trimmed by 2 bases and J by 7 bases, leaving 8 bases between them. The CDR3 runs to 12 residues. Here the CDR3 DNA reads TGTGCCAGTAGTATAACGGGAGTTGAAGCTTTCTTT. Its translation: CASSITGVEAFF.

The CDR3 DNA reads TGCGCCAGCAGTGTTAAGCGGGAGGCAGACAATGAGCAGTTCTTC. This sequence encodes CASSVKREADNEQFF. This sequence joins TRBV10-1 and TRBJ2-1, with 9 positions matching TRBD2. The ends lost 4 bases at V and 5 bases at J; junction bases unmatched: 6. From germline, CDR1 is WNHNN and CDR2 SYGVQD (reference sequence). The CDR3 spans 15 residues.

The chain joins TRBV19 to TRBJ2-5, with a possible D match to TRBD1 (5 bases). The DNA end lines up better with TRBJ2-7; the J call may be wrong. This CDR3 comprises 16 residues. Germline CDR1 and CDR2: LNHDA and SQIVND (reference sequence). CDR3: CASSMGPPQASYEQYF. The CDR3 bases are TGTGCCAGTAGTATGGGGCCCCCCCAGGCCTCCTACGAGCAGTACTTC.

This clone was recorded a few times. The chain combines TRBV14 with TRBJ2-7, with no clear D. Germline values: CDR1 SGHDN, CDR2 FVKESK. The V gene lost 0 bases and the J gene lost 2 bases, with 11 bases spanning the gap. The CDR3 length is 15 residues. This chain's CDR3 is CASSQDYRFAYEQYF. CDR3 coding DNA: TGTGCCAGCAGCCAAGATTATCGGTTTGCCTACGAGCAGTACTTC.

V and J are TRBV4-2 and TRBJ2-7, with 9 bases identical to TRBD2. Germline V lookup: CDR1 LGHNA, CDR2 YNFKEQ. Trimming took 0 bases from V and 5 from J; bases not matched to a gene: 11. CDR3 length: 17 amino acids. CDR3 in amino acids: CASSQDSQVAGVNEQYF. The CDR3 coding sequence is TGTGCCAGCAGCCAAGATAGCCAGGTAGCGGGAGTAAACGAGCAGTACTTC.

There are a few counts of this clone. The genes are TRBV30 and TRBJ2-5; D gene unclear. V was pared by 0 bases and J by 4 bases, with 12 bases between. CDR3 length equals 14 residues. Per germline, CDR1 GTSNPN and CDR2 SVGIG (reference sequence). The CDR3 protein is CAWSVLDGRETQYF. DNA of the CDR3: TGTGCCTGGAGTGTTCTAGATGGCAGAGAGACCCAGTACTTC.

This clone was counted between two and nine times. The V and J genes are TRBV7-9 and TRBJ1-2; D perhaps matches TRBD1 (6 bases). V was pared by 5 bases and J by 3 bases, with 13 bases between. Germline assignment: CDR1 SEHNR and CDR2 FQNEAQ (reference sequence). The CDR3 is 14 amino acids. CDR3 loop: CASSEEYRDYGYTF. The CDR3 DNA is TGTGCCAGCAGCGAAGAGTACAGGGACTATGGCTACACCTTC.

The chain employs TRBV7-6 and TRBJ2-7, with D tentatively TRBD1 (5 bases). The germline gives CDR1 SGHVS, CDR2 FNYEAQ. CDR3 length equals 15 residues. V was shortened by 5 bases and J by 4 bases, with 18 bases between the two germline ends. As DNA, the CDR3 is TGTGCCAGCAGCCCTCTGGGGCAATTATCATACGAGCAGTACTTC. It codes for CASSPLGQLSYEQYF. Combining the CDR3 with reference TRBV7-6 and TRBJ2-7 gives the whole variable domain GAGVSQSPRYKVTKRGQDVALRCDPISGHVSLYWYRQALGQGPEFLTYFNYEAQQDKSGLPNDRFSAERPEGSISTLTIQRTEQRDSAMYRCASSPLGQLSYEQYFGPGTRLTVT.

This chain connects TRBV4-3 to TRBJ1-3; D call uncertain. Trimming cost V 0 bases and J 1 base, with 13 bases left between them. The CDR3 is 17 residues long. Per the germline V gene, CDR1 is LGHNA and CDR2 is YSLEER. DNA for the CDR3: TGCGCCAGCAGCCAAGATCCGCCGGAGAATTCTGGAAACACCATATATTTT. Encoded protein: CASSQDPPENSGNTIYF.

The rearrangement links TRBV7-8 to TRBJ1-1; a weak D match, TRBD1 (5 bases). This CDR3 comprises 15 residues. Germline lookup yields CDR1 SGHVS and CDR2 FQNEAQ. The V end lost 5 bases, the J end lost 0 bases, and 13 bases lay between the germline ends. This CDR3 reads CASSLLGAMNTEAFF. As DNA, the CDR3 is TGTGCCAGCAGCCTGCTAGGGGCGATGAACACTGAAGCTTTCTTT.

The V gene is TRBV2, the J gene TRBJ1-1; 7 nucleotides line up with TRBD1. CDR3 length: 16 residues. V lost 8 bases and J lost 1; bases outside the gene matches: 13. The V gene's germline CDR1 is SNHLY and CDR2 FYNNEI. This CDR3 reads CASQGDRPPTNTEAFF. The CDR3 bases are TGTGCCAGCCAGGGGGACCGACCTCCGACGAACACTGAAGCTTTCTTT. The full variable domain, in which reference TRBV2 and TRBJ1-1 provide the parts outside the CDR3, is EPEVTQTPSHQVTQMGQEVILRCVPISNHLYFYWYRQILGQKVEFLVSFYNNEISEKSEIFDDQFSVERPDGSNFTLKIRSTKLEDSAMYFCASQGDRPPTNTEAFFGQGTRLTVV.

The rearrangement links TRBV27 to TRBJ2-7, with a tentative D call TRBD1 (5 bases). Germline V CDR1 and CDR2: MNHEY, SMNVEV (reference sequence). There are 13 residues in the CDR3. Trimming removed 3 bases at V and 5 bases at J, with 11 bases between. CDR3 DNA sequence: TGTGCCAGCAGTTTTCAGGGTTCCGACGAGCAGTACTTC. This translates into CASSFQGSDEQYF.

The chain joins TRBV7-9 to TRBJ2-7, with TRBD1 as a possible D gene (6 bases). The V and J ends lost 5 bases and 3 bases respectively, with 14 bases between them. In germline, CDR1 is SEHNR, CDR2 FQNEAQ (reference sequence). The CDR3 runs to 14 residues. In DNA form, the CDR3 reads TGTGCCAGCAGCCGTAAGGACAGTTACTACGAGCAGTACTTC. This encodes CASSRKDSYYEQYF.